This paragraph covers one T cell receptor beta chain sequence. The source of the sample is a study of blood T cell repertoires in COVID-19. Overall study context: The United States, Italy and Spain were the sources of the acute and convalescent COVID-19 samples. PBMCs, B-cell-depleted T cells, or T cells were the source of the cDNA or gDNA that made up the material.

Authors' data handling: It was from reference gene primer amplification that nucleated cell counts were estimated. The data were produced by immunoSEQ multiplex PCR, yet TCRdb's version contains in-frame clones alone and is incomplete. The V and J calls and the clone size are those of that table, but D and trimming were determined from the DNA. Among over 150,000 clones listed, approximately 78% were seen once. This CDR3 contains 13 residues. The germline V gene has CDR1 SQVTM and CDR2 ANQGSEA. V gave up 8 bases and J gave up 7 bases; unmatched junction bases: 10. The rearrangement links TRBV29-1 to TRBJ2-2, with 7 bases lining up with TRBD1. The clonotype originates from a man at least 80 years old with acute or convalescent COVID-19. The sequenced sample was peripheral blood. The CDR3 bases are TGCAGCTCCCAGACAGGGCTTGGCGGGGAGCTGTTTTTT. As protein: CSSQTGLGGELFF.